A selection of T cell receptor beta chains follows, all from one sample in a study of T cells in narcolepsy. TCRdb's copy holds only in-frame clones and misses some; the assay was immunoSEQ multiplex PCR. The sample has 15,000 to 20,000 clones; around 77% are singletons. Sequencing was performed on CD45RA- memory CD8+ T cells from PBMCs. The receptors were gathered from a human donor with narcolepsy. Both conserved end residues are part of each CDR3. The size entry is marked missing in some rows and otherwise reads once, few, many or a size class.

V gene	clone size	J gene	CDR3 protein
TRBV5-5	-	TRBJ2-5	CASSWGSGVEETQYF
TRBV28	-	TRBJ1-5	CASSPLEGNQPQHF
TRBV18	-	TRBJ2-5	CASSSTEGGEAGETQYF
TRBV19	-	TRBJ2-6	CASSRRDGANVLTF
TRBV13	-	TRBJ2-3	CASSSHAGEIFTDTQYF
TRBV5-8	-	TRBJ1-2	CASSIPSVGHDYGYTF
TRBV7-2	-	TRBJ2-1	CASSLAGGRYNEQFF
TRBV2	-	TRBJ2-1	CASSAFGTSKYNEQFF
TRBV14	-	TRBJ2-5	CASSPRGTGAGKKTQYF
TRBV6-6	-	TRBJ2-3	CASTTSGRLTDTQYF
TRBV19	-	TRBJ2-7	CASSVDRGSSYEQYF
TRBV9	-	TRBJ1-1	CASSRHDVTEAFF
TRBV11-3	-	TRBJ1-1	CASSPGREGDTEAFF
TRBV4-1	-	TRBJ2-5	CASSQVNLGYQETQYF
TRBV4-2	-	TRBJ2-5	CASSLATGQETQYF
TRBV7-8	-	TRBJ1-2	CASTRGRGYTF
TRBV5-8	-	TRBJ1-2	CASSLLSGLPYGYTF
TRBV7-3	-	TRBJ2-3	CASSLAGGAPDTQYF
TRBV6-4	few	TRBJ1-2	CAIIRGLSVLCGYTF
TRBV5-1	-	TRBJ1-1	CASRSDSMNTEAFF
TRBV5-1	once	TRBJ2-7	CASRLSGYTSTEQYF
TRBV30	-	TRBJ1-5	CAWSVDGNQSQHF
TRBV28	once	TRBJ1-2	CASRLGDYGYTF
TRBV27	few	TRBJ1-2	CASSWTGSYNYGYTF
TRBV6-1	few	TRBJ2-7	CASSEGLPSSYEQYF
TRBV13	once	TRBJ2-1	CASSLGSGRADDEQFF
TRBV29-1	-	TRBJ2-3	CSVGGTWDTQYF
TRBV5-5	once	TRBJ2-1	CASSRGQGSSYNEQFF
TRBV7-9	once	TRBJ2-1	CASSPSTSGGAGEQFF
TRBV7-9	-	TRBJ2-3	CASNPGLSKTDTQYF
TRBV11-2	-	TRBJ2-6	CASSLEGSDYSGANVLTF
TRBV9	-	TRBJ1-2	CASSVGVGERLHGYTF
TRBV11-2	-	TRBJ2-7	CASSLGDGTYEQYF
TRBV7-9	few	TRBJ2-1	CASSLARNEQFF
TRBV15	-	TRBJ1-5	CATSRDTDRTQPQHF
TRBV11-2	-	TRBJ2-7	CASSLDLGGGLEEQYF
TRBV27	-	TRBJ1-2	CASSSRTGVYYGYTF
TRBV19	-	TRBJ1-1	CASSMRYAGRTEAFF
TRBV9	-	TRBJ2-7	CARLNDRTYEQYF
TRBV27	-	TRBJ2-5	CASSLFEGETQYF
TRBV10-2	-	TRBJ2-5	CASSDFSGGRETQYF
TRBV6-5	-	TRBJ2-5	CASSYGRMTETQYF
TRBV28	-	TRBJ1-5	CASGRQGASNQPQHF
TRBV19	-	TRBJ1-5	CASSIHGRQRRPNQPQHF
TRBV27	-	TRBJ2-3	CASSASGRTDTQYF